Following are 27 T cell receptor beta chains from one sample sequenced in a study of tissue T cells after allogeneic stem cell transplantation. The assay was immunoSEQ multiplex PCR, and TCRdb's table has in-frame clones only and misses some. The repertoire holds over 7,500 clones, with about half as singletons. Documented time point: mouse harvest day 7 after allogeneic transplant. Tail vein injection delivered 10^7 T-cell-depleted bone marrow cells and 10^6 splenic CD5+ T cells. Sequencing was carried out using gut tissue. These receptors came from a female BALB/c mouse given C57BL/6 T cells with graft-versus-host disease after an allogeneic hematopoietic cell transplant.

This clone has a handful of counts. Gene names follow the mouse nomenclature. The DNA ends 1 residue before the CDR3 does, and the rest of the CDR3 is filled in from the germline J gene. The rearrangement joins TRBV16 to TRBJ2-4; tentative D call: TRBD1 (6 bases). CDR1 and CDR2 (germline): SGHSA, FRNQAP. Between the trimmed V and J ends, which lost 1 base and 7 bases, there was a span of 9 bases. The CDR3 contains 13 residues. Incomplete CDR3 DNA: TGTGCAAGCAGCTTAGGAGGGGGAGACACCTTGTAC. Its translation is CASSLGGGDTLY. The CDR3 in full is CASSLGGGDTLYF.

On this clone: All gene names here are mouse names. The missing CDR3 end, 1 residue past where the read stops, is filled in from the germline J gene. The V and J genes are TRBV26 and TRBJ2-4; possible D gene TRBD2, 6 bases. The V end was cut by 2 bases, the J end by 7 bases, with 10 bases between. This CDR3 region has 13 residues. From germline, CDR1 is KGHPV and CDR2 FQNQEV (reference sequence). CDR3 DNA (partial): TGTGCCAGCAGTCTGATGGGGGAGTACACCTTGTAC. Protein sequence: CASSLMGEYTLY. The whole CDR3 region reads CASSLMGEYTLYF.

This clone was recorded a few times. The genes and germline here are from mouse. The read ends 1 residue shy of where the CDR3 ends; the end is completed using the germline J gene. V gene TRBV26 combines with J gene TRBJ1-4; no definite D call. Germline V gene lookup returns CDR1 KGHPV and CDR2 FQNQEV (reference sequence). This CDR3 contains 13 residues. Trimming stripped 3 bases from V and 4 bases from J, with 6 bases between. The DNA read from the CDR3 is TGTGCCAGCAGTCTAGACAACAACGAAAGATTATTT. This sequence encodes CASSLDNNERLF. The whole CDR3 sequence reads CASSLDNNERLFF.

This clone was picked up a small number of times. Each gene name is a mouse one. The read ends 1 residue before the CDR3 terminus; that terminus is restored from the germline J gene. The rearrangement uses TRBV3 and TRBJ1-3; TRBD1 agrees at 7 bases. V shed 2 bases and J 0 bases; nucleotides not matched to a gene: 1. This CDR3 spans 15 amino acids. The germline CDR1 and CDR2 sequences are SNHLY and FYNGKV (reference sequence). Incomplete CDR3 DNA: TGTGCCAGCAGCTTAACAGGGGCTTCTGGAAATACGCTCTAT. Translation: CASSLTGASGNTLY. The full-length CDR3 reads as CASSLTGASGNTLYF.

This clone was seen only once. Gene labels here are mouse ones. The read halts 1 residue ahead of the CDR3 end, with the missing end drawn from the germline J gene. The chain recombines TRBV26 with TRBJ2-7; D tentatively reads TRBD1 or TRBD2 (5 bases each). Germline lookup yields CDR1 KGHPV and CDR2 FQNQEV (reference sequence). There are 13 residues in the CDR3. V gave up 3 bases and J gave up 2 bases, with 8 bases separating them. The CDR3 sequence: CASSLPGAYEQYF. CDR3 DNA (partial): TGTGCCAGCAGTCTTCCGGGGGCCTATGAACAGTAC. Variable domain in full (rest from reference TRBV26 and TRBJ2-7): NSKVIQTPRYLVKGQGQKAKMRCIPEKGHPVVFWYQQNKNNEFKFLINFQNQEVLQQIDMTEKRFSAECPSNSPCSLEIQSSEAGDSALYLCASSLPGAYEQYFGPGTRLTVL.

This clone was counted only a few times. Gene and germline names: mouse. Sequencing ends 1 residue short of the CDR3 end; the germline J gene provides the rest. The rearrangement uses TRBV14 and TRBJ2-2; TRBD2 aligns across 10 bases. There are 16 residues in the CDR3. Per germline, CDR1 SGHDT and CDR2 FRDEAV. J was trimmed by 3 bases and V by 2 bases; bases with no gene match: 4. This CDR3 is CASSFLGGRHTGQLYF. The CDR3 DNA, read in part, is TGTGCCAGCAGTTTTCTGGGGGGGCGCCACACCGGGCAGCTCTAC.

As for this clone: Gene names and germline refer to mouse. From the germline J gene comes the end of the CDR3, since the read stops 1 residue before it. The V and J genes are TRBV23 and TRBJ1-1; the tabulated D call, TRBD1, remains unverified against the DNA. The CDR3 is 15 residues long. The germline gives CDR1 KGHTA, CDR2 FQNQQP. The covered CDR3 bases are TGCTCCAGCAGTCAATCGGACAGGGGGCACACAGAAGTCTTC. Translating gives CSSSQSDRGHTEVF. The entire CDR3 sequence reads CSSSQSDRGHTEVFF.

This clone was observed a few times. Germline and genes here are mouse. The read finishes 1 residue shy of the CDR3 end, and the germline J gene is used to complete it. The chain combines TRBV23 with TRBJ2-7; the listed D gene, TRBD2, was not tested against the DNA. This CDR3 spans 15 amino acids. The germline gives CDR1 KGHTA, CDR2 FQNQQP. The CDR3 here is CSSSQSMGDSYEQYF. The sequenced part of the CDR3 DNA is TGCTCCAGCAGTCAATCAATGGGGGACTCCTATGAACAGTAC.

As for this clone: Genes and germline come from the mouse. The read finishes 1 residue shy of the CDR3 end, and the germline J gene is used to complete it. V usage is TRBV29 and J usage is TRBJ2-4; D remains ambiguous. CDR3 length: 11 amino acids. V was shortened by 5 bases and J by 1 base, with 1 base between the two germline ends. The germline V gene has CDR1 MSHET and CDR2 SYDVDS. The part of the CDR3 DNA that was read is TGTGCTAGCAGTGGTCAAAACACCTTGTAC. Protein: CASSGQNTLY. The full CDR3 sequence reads CASSGQNTLYF. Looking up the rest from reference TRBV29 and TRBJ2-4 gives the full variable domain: DMKVTQMPRYLIKRMGENVLLECGQDMSHETMYWYRQDPGLGLQLIYISYDVDSNSEGDIPKGYRVSRKKREHFSLILDSAKTNQTSVYFCASSGQNTLYFGAGTRLSVL.

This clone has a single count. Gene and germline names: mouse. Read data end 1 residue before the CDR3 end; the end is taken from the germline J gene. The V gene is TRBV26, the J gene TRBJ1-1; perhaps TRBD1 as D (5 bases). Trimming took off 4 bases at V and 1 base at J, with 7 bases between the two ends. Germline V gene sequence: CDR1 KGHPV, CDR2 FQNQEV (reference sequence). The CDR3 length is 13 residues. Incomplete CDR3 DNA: TGTGCCAGCAGTCCGGACAAAAACACAGAAGTCTTC. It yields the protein CASSPDKNTEVF. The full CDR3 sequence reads CASSPDKNTEVFF.

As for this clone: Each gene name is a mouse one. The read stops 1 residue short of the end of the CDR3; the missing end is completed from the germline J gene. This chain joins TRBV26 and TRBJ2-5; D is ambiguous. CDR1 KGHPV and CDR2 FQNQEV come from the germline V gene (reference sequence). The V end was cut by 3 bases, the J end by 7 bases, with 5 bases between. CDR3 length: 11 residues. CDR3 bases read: TGTGCCAGCAGTCTCGGGTACACCCAGTAC. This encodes CASSLGYTQY. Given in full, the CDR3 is CASSLGYTQYF.

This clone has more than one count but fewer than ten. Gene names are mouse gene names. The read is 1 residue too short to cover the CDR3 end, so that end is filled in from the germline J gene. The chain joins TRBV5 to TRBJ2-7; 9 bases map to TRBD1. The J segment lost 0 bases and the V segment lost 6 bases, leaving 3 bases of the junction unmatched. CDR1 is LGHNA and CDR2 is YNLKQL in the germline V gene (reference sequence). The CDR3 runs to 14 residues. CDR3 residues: CASRGTGHSYEQYF. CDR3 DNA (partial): TGTGCCAGCAGGGGGACAGGGCACTCCTATGAACAGTAC.

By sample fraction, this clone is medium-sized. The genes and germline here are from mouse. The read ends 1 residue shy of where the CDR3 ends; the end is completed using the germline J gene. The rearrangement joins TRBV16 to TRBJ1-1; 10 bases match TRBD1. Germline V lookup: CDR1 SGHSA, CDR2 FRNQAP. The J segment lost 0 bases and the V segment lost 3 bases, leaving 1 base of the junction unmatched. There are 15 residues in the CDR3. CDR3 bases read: TGTGCAAGCAGCTTGACAGGGGGCTCAAACACAGAAGTCTTC. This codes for CASSLTGGSNTEVF. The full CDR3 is CASSLTGGSNTEVFF. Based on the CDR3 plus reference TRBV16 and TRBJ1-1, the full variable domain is NAGVIQTPRHKVTGKGQEATLWCEPISGHSAVFWYRQTIVQGLEFLTYFRNQAPIDDSGMPKERFSAQMPNQSHSTLKIQSTQPQDSAVYLCASSLTGGSNTEVFFGKGTRLTVV.

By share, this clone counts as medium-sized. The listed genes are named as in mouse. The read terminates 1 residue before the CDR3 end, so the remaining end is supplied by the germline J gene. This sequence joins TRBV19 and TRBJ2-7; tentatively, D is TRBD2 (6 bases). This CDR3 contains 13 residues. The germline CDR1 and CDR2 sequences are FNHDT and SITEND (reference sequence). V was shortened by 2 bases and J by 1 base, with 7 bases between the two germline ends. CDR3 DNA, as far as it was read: TGTGCCAGCAGTATCGGGGGGTCCTATGAACAGTAC. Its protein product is CASSIGGSYEQY. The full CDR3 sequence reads CASSIGGSYEQYF.

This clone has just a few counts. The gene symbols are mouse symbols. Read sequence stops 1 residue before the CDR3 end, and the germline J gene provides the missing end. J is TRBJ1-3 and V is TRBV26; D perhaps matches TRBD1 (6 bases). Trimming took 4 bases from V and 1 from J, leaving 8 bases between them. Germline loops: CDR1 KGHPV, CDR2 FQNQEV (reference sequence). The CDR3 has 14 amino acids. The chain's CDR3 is CASSPDRSGNTLYF. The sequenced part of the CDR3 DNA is TGTGCCAGCAGTCCGGACAGATCTGGAAATACGCTCTAT.

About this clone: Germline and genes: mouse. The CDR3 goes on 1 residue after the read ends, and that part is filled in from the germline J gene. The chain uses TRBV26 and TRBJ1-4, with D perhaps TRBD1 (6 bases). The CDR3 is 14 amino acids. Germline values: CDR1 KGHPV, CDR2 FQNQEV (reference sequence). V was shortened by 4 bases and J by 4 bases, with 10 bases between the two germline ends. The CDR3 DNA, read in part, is TGTGCCAGCAGTCCGGGACAACGCAACGAAAGATTATTT. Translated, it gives CASSPGQRNERLF. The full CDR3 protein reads CASSPGQRNERLFF.

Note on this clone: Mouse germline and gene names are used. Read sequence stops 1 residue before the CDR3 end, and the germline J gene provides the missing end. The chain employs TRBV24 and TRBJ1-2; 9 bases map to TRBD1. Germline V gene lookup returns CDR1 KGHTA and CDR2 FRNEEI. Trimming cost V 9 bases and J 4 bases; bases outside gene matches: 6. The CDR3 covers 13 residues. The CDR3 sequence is CASSGTGLSDYTF. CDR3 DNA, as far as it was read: TGTGCCAGTTCCGGGACAGGGCTCTCCGACTACACC.

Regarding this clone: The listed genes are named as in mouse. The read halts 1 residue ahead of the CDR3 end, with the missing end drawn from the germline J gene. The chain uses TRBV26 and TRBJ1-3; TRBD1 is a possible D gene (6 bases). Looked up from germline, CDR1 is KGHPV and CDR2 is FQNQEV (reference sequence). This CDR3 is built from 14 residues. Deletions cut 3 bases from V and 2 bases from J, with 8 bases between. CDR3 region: CASSLTGTGNTLYF. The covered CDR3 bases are TGTGCCAGCAGTCTTACAGGGACTGGAAATACGCTCTAT. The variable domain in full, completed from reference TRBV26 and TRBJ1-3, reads NSKVIQTPRYLVKGQGQKAKMRCIPEKGHPVVFWYQQNKNNEFKFLINFQNQEVLQQIDMTEKRFSAECPSNSPCSLEIQSSEAGDSALYLCASSLTGTGNTLYFGEGSRLIVV.

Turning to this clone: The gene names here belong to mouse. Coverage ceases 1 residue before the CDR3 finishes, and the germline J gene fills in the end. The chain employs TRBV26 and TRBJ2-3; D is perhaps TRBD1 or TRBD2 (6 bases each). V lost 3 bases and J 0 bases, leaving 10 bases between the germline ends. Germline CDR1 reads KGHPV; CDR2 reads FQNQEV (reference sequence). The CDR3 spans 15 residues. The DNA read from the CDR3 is TGTGCCAGCAGTCTATTGGGGGCTAGTGCAGAAACGCTGTAT. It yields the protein CASSLLGASAETLY. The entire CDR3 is CASSLLGASAETLYF.

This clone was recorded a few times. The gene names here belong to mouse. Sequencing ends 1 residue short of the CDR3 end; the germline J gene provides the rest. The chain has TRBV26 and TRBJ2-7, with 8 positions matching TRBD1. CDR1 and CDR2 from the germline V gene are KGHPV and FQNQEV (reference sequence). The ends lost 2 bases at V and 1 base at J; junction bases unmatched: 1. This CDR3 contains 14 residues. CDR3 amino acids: CASSLRTGSYEQYF. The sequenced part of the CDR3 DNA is TGTGCCAGCAGTCTGCGGACAGGGTCCTATGAACAGTAC. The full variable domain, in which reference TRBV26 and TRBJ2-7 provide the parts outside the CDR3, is NSKVIQTPRYLVKGQGQKAKMRCIPEKGHPVVFWYQQNKNNEFKFLINFQNQEVLQQIDMTEKRFSAECPSNSPCSLEIQSSEAGDSALYLCASSLRTGSYEQYFGPGTRLTVL.

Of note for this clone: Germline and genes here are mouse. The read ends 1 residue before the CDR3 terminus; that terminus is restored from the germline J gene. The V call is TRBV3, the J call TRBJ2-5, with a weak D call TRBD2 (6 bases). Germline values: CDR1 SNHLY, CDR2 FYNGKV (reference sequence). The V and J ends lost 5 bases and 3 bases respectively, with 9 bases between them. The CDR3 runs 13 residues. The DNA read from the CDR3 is TGTGCCAGCAGCCAACTGGGACAAGACACCCAGTAC. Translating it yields CASSQLGQDTQY. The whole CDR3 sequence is CASSQLGQDTQYF.

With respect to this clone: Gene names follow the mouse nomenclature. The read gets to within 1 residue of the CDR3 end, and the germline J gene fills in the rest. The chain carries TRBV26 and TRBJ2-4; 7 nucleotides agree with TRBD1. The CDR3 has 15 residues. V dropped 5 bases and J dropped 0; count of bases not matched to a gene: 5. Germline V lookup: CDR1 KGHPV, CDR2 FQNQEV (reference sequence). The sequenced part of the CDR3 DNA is TGTGCCAGCAGTAGACAGGGTTGGAGTCAAAACACCTTGTAC. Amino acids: CASSRQGWSQNTLY. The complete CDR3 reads CASSRQGWSQNTLYF.

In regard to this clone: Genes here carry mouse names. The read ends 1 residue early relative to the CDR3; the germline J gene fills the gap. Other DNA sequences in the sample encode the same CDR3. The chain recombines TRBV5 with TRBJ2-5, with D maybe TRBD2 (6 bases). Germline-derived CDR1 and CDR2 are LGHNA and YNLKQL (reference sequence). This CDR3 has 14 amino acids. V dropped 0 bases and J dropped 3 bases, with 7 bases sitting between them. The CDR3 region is CASSQDWGQDTQYF. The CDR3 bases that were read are TGTGCCAGCAGCCAAGATTGGGGGCAAGACACCCAGTAC.

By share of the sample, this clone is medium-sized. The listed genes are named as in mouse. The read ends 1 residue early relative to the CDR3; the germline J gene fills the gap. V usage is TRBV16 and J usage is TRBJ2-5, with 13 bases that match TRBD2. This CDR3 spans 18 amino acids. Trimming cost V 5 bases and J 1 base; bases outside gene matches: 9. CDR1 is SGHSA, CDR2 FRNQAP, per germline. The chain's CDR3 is CASSPHPGLGGDQDTQYF. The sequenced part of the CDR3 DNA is TGTGCAAGCAGCCCCCACCCGGGACTGGGGGGGGACCAAGACACCCAGTAC.

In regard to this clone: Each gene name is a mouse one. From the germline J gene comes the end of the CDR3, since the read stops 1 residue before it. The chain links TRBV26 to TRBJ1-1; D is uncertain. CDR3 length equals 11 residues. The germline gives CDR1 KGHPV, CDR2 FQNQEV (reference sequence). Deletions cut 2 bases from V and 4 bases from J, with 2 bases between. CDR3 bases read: TGTGCCAGCAGTCTGGCCACAGAAGTCTTC. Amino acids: CASSLATEVF. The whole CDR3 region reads CASSLATEVFF.

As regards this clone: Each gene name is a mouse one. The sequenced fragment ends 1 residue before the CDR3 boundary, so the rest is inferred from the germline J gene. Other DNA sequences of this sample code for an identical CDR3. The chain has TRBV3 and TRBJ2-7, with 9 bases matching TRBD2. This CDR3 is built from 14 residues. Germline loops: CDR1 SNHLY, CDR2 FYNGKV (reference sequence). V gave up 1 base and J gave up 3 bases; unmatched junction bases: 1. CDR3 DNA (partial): TGTGCCAGCAGCTTAGGCTGGGGGGGCTATGAACAGTAC. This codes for CASSLGWGGYEQY. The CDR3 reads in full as CASSLGWGGYEQYF.

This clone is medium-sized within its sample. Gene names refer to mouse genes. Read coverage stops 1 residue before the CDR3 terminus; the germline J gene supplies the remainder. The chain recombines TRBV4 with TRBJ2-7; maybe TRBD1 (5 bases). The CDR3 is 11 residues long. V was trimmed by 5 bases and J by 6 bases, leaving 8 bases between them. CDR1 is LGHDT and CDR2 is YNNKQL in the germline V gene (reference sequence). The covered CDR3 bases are TGTGCCAGCAGCATCAGGGTTGAACAGTAC. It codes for CASSIRVEQY. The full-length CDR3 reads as CASSIRVEQYF.